This record looks at one TCR beta chain sequence and its context. Its antigen is still unknown. The sample is drawn from a study of cytomegalovirus exposure and HLA in healthy donors. The data were produced by immunoSEQ multiplex PCR, yet TCRdb's version contains in-frame clones alone and is incomplete. Found here are about 160,000 clones, 96% of them singletons; the top ten hold 0.8% to 1%. The trim removed 1 base at V and 4 bases at J, leaving 4 bases unmatched. This CDR3 region has 16 residues. Germline lookup yields CDR1 SGHTA and CDR2 FQGTGA. Study-wide findings and caveats: Most TCR sequences showed up rarely, but some public TCRs showed up in many donors. The classifier was said to identify cytomegalovirus status with high specificity and sensitivity. The study labeled more than 150 TCR beta chains cytomegalovirus-associated.

Sequences were obtained from PBMCs. The chain combines TRBV7-3 with TRBJ2-2, with 9 bases that match TRBD2. This TCR was sampled from a woman aged 18-35 years in good health and CMV-seronegative. CDR3 sequence reads: CASSLRISGGTGELFF. CDR3 nucleotides: TGTGCCAGCAGCTTAAGGATTAGCGGGGGCACCGGGGAGCTGTTTTTT.